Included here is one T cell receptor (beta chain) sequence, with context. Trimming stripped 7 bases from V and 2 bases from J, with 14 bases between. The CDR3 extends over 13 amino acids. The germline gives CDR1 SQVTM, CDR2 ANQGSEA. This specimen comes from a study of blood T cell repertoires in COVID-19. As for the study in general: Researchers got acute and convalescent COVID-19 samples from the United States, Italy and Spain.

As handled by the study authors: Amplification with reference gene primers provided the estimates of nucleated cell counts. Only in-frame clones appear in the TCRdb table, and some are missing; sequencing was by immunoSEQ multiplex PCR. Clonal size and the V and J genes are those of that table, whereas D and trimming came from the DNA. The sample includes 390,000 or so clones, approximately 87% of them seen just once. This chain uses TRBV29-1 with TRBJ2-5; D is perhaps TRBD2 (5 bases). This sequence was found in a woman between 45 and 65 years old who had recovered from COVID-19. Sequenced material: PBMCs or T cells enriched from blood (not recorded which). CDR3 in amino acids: CSASLPLQETQYF. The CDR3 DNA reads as TGCAGCGCTAGCTTACCCTTACAAGAGACCCAGTACTTC. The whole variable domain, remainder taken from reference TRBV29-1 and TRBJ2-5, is SAVISQKPSRDICQRGTSLTIQCQVDSQVTMMFWYRQQPGQSLTLIATANQGSEATYESGFVIDKFPISRPNLTFSTLTVSNMSPEDSSIYLCSASLPLQETQYFGPGTRLLVL.